Below, 19 T cell receptor beta chains from the same sample are listed, as sequenced in a study of T cells after yellow fever vaccination. TCRdb used MiXCR to reprocess the 5' RACE reads, holding one entry per CDR3 protein. The sample shows about 260,000 distinct CDR3 sequences, about 5.2% of them seen only once. The sequencing used CD4+ T cells sorted from PBMCs, collected on the day of the yellow fever booster vaccination. These receptor sequences come from a man younger than 35 who received the YFV17D yellow fever vaccine.

This clonotype was counted only a few times. This chain links TRBV5-4 with TRBJ1-4; 7 nucleotides agree with TRBD1. This CDR3 has 14 residues. J lost 5 bases, V lost 4 bases, and 5 bases had no gene match. Germline CDR1 reads SGHNT; CDR2 reads YYREEE (reference sequence). CDR3 protein: CASSGGTVNEKLFF. The CDR3 bases are TGTGCCAGCAGCGGCGGGACAGTAAATGAAAAACTGTTTTTT. The full variable domain, rest sourced from reference TRBV5-4 and TRBJ1-4, is ETGVTQSPTHLIKTRGQQVTLRCSSQSGHNTVSWYQQALGQGPQFIFQYYREEENGRGNFPPRFSGLQFPNYSSELNVNALELDDSALYLCASSGGTVNEKLFFGSGTQLSVL.

Ten or more counts support this clonotype. This chain uses TRBV10-1 with TRBJ1-6, with 12 bases matching TRBD1. CDR1 is WNHNN, CDR2 SYGVQD, per germline (reference sequence). The CDR3 is 17 amino acids. The V gene end was trimmed by 3 bases and the J gene end by 10 bases; junction bases not matched to a gene: 10. The CDR3 bases are TGCGCCAGCAGTGACTCCCCGTTGGGGACAGGGGGCTCACCCCTCCACTTT. Amino acids: CASSDSPLGTGGSPLHF.

The table lists this clonotype with many counts. The rearrangement links TRBV7-2 to TRBJ2-7, with D hard to call. Germline CDR1 reads SGHTA; CDR2 reads FQGNSA. The V end lost 3 bases, the J end lost 3 bases, and 9 bases lay between the germline ends. The CDR3 spans 13 residues. CDR3 in amino acids: CASSFPGIYEQYF. CDR3 DNA sequence: TGTGCCAGCAGCTTCCCCGGAATCTACGAGCAGTACTTC.

This clonotype has only a few counts. J is TRBJ1-2 and V is TRBV15, with unresolved D. The CDR3 length is 16 residues. V lost 0 bases and J 4 bases, leaving 15 bases between the germline ends. Per the germline V gene, CDR1 is LNHNV and CDR2 is YYDKDF (reference sequence). The CDR3 nucleotides read TGTGCCACCAGCAGAGATCGTGGATCGGGCTCCTATGGCTACACCTTC. Protein product: CATSRDRGSGSYGYTF.

Many counts were recorded for this clonotype. This sequence joins TRBV5-1 and TRBJ1-2; a possible D gene is TRBD1 (6 bases). The CDR3 covers 16 residues. Germline CDR1 and CDR2: SGHRS and YFSETQ. V was pared by 0 bases and J by 7 bases, with 19 bases between. CDR3 DNA sequence: TGCGCCAGCAGCTTGGAGGCATCGGGGGGCCGGGGTGGCTACACCTTC. This sequence encodes CASSLEASGGRGGYTF.

This clonotype was seen many times. The V gene is TRBV5-6, the J gene TRBJ2-5, with D uncertain. Germline loops: CDR1 SGHDT, CDR2 YYEEEE. The length of the CDR3 is 13 residues. Trimming removed 4 bases at V and 5 bases at J, with 12 bases between. The CDR3 here is CASSLVASETQYF. The CDR3 region has the DNA TGTGCCAGCAGCCTTGTGGCTTCTGAGACCCAGTACTTC.

This clonotype was detected ten times or more. This chain uses TRBV7-3 with TRBJ2-2; 9 nucleotides match TRBD2. After removal of 4 bases from V and 6 bases from J, the junction contained 6 bases not matched to a gene. The CDR3 contains 15 residues. Germline CDR1 is SGHTA and CDR2 is FQGTGA. The CDR3 sequence: CASSSRGGLPGELFF. For the CDR3, the DNA is TGTGCCAGCAGCTCGCGGGGGGGCCTTCCCGGGGAGCTGTTTTTT.

With respect to this clonotype: One end of the junction does not line up with germline, which may come from a read error. V is TRBV4-1 and J is TRBJ2-7; D not resolved. This CDR3 spans 14 amino acids. Germline V CDR1 and CDR2: MGHRA, YSYEKL. The DNA for the CDR3 is TGCGCCAGCAGCCAAGTCCTGGGTTTGGGCACTCTGGACTTC. Amino acids: CASSQVLGLGTLDF.

V gene TRBV7-2 combines with J gene TRBJ1-1; D is ambiguous. The germline gives CDR1 SGHTA, CDR2 FQGNSA. Trimming removed 5 bases at V and 9 bases at J, with 10 bases between. The CDR3 length is 11 residues. DNA for the CDR3: TGTGCCAGCAGCCTAGAAGGGAAAGCTTTCTTT. It translates to CASSLEGKAFF.

In this sample, this clonotype turned up many times. This rearrangement joins TRBV10-3 to TRBJ1-4, with D unresolved. The CDR3 is 16 amino acids. With 2 bases removed from V and 8 bases from J, the gap between germline ends came to 18 bases. Germline V gene lookup returns CDR1 ENHRY and CDR2 SYGVKD. CDR3 nucleotide sequence: TGTGCCATCAGTGAGACAATGGCCCCGACTCCGGAAAAACTGTTTTTT. Its translation is CAISETMAPTPEKLFF.

The genes are TRBV11-3 and TRBJ2-3; D not certain. The CDR3 has 13 amino acids. Germline values: CDR1 SGHNT, CDR2 YENEEA. Trimming left V 6 bases short and J 0 bases short, with 7 bases between. The DNA for the CDR3 is TGTGCCAGCAGACAGTCTAGCACAGATACGCAGTATTTT. This gives the protein CASRQSSTDTQYF.

The chain employs TRBV7-9 and TRBJ1-5; D uncertain. Germline assignment: CDR1 SEHNR and CDR2 FQNEAQ (reference sequence). The CDR3 runs 13 residues. The V gene lost 7 bases and the J gene lost 3 bases, with 10 bases spanning the gap. The CDR3 DNA reads TGTGCCAGCATAGGGCAGTCCAATCAGCCCCAGCATTTT. Translation: CASIGQSNQPQHF.

This clonotype was detected a few times. This sequence joins TRBV12-5 and TRBJ2-2, with D unclear. In germline, CDR1 is LGHNT, CDR2 FRNRAP. The ends were cut back, 7 bases at V and 4 bases at J, with 7 bases in the middle. The CDR3 contains 12 residues. In nucleotides, the CDR3 is TGTGCTAGTGCTCCGGGCACCGGGGAGCTGTTTTTT. Its translation: CASAPGTGELFF.

The J gene is TRBJ2-5, the V gene TRBV7-6; possibly TRBD1 or TRBD2 for D (5 bases each). Trimming took 2 bases from V and 2 from J, leaving 12 bases between them. The CDR3 has 15 amino acids. Germline V lookup: CDR1 SGHVS, CDR2 FNYEAQ. The CDR3 nucleotides read TGTGCCAGCAGCTTATCCAGGAGGACACAAGAGACCCAGTACTTC. Translation gives CASSLSRRTQETQYF.

This clonotype has just a few counts. The chain has TRBV5-4 and TRBJ1-2, with TRBD1 matching over 7 bases. CDR3 size: 16 residues. V lost 3 bases to trimming and J lost 4 bases; unmatched junction nucleotides: 12. Germline V gene lookup returns CDR1 SGHNT and CDR2 YYREEE (reference sequence). CDR3: CASSSVGPGGIYGYTF. DNA for the CDR3: TGTGCCAGCAGCTCGGTCGGCCCAGGGGGAATCTATGGCTACACCTTC.

This clonotype was recorded at least ten times. The chain has TRBV12-3 or TRBV12-4 and TRBJ2-3, with 8 bases fitting TRBD1. CDR3 size: 15 residues. V was clipped by 6 bases and J by 2 bases; unmatched bases: 7. The CDR3 DNA reads as TGTGCCAGCAGCCCCGACAGGGGCATCACAGATACGCAGTATTTT. Its protein is CASSPDRGITDTQYF.

The rearrangement links TRBV6-5 to TRBJ1-2; a possible D gene is TRBD1 (5 bases). CDR1 is MNHEY and CDR2 is SVGAGI in the germline V gene. The CDR3 length is 14 residues. V dropped 5 bases and J dropped 4 bases, with 14 bases sitting between them. The DNA for the CDR3 is TGTGCCAGCAGTGCGGTGGGGGGGATCTATGGCTACACCTTC. This encodes CASSAVGGIYGYTF.

The chain recombines TRBV5-1 with TRBJ1-2, with no clear D. This CDR3 has 13 residues. Germline V gene data show CDR1 as SGHRS and CDR2 as YFSETQ. The germline V and J ends were trimmed by 6 bases and 5 bases, with 14 bases remaining between them. CDR3 protein: CASNLAGEYGYTF. DNA for the CDR3: TGCGCCAGCAACCTCGCGGGCGAGTATGGCTACACCTTC.

The rearrangement joins TRBV7-7 to TRBJ2-5; D is uncertain. V lost 5 bases and J lost 4, with 14 bases in between. The CDR3 runs 14 residues. Germline-derived CDR1 and CDR2 are SSHAT and FNYEAQ (reference sequence). DNA of the CDR3: TGTGCCAGCAGCAGCCCTAGGAAGGGAGAGACCCAGTACTTC. Translating gives CASSSPRKGETQYF.